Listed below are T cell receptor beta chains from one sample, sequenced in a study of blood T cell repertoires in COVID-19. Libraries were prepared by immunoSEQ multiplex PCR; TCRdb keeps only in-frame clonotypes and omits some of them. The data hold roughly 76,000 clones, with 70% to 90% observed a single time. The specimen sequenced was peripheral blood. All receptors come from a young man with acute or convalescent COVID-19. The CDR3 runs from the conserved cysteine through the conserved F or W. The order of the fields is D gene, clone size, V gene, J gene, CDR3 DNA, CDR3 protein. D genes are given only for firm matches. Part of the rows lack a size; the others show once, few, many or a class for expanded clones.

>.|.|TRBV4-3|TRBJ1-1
TGCGCCAGCAGCCAAGATCTTACACCGAACACTGAAGCTTTCTTT
CASSQDLTPNTEAFF
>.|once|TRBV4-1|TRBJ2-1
TGCGCCAGCAGCCCGCGGACAGTTTTCAATGAGCAGTTCTTC
CASSPRTVFNEQFF
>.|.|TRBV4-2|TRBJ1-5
TGTGCCAGCAGCCAAGTAGTCGGGGAAAGCAATCAGCCCCAGCATTTT
CASSQVVGESNQPQHF
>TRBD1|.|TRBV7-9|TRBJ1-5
TGTGCCAGCAGCTCGGACAGGGTAATTCAGCCCCAGCATTTT
CASSSDRVIQPQHF
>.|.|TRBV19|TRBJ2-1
TGTGCCAGTAGTTCGCAGGCTTCGAATGAGCAGTTCTTC
CASSSQASNEQFF
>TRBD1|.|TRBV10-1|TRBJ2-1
TGCGCCAGCAGTAAACAAACGGGACAGATGTTCTTC
CASSKQTGQMFF
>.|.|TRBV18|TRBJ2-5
TGTGCCAGCTCACCACAGCTATCGGAGACCCAGTACTTC
CASSPQLSETQYF
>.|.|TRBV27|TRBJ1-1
TGTGCCAGCAGTTTAGGGGGCGCAGCTGAAGCTTTCTTT
CASSLGGAAEAFF
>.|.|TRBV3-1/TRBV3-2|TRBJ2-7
TGTGCCAGCAGCTACTTGCAGGGAACGGATTCCTACGAGCAGTACTTC
CASSYLQGTDSYEQYF
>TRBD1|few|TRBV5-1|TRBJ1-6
TGCGCCAGCAGCCTCACAGGGGCTAATTCACCCCTCCACTTT
CASSLTGANSPLHF
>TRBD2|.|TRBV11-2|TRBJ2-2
TGTGCCAGCAGCTTTAGGCTAGCGGGGACCACGAACACCGGGGAGCTGTTTTTT
CASSFRLAGTTNTGELFF
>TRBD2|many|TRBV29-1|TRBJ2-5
TGCAGCGTTGTGGGGGGGATCCAAGAGACCCAGTACTTC
CSVVGGIQETQYF
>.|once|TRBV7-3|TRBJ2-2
TGTGCCAGCAGCTTACTGGGACTTACGAACACCGGGGAGCTGTTTTTT
CASSLLGLTNTGELFF
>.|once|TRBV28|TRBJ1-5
TGTGCCAGCAGTTTAAGACACCTCAATCAGCCCCAGCATTTT
CASSLRHLNQPQHF
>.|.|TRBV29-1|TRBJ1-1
TGCAGCGTTGCCAGGGCGGTTAACACTGAAGCTTTCTTT
CSVARAVNTEAFF
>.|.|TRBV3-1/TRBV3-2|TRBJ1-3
TGTGCCAGCAGCCAAGAGTATAACACCATATATTTT
CASSQEYNTIYF
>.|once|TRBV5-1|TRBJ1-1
TGCGCCAGCAGTTTGGGCTGGGGGGGAACGAACACTGAAGCTTTCTTT
CASSLGWGGTNTEAFF
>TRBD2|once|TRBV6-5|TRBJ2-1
TGTGCCAGCAGTTACACTTCCGGGACTAGCGACAATGAGCAGTTCTTC
CASSYTSGTSDNEQFF
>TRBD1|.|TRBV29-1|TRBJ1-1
TGCAGCGTTCGAGGACAGGGTCGGACTGAAGCTTTCTTT
CSVRGQGRTEAFF
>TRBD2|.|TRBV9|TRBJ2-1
TGTGCCAGCAGCGCGAAAGGACTAGCTTCCTACAATGAGCAGTTCTTC
CASSAKGLASYNEQFF
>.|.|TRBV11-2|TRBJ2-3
TGTGCCAGCAGCTCTGGGCTTCACACAGATACGCAGTATTTT
CASSSGLHTDTQYF
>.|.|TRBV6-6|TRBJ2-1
TGTGCCAGCAGACTCCGTCGGGTGAGCTCCTACAATGAGCAGTTCTTC
CASRLRRVSSYNEQFF
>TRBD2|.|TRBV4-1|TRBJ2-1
TGCGCCAGCAGCCTCCTTGCGGGACTAGGCTACAATGAGCAGTTCTTC
CASSLLAGLGYNEQFF
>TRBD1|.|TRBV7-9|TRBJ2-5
TGTGCCAGCAGGACCGGACAGGGGAGGGAGACCCAGTACTTC
CASRTGQGRETQYF
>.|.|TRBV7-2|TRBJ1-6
TGTGCCAGCAGCAAAGAGAGGGCCAGTTCACCCCTCCACTTT
CASSKERASSPLHF
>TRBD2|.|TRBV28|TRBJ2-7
TGTGCCAGCAGTTCCGGACTAGCGGATTTCTACGAGCAGTACTTC
CASSSGLADFYEQYF
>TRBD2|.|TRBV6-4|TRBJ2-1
TGTGCCAGCAGTGACCAGCGGGAAGGGAGTGAGCAGTTCTTC
CASSDQREGSEQFF
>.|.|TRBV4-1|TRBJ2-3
TGCGCCAGCAGCCAAGGGAGGGGAGACTCGAGACCAGATACGCAGTATTTT
CASSQGRGDSRPDTQYF
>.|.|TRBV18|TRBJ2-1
TGTGCCAGCTCACCACCGCGGGATGAGCAGTTCTTC
CASSPPRDEQFF
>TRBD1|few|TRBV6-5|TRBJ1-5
TGTGCCAGCAGTACCGGGGACAGGGGTTTTCAGCCCCAGCATTTT
CASSTGDRGFQPQHF
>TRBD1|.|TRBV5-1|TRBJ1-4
TGCGCCAGCAGCGGGGGCAGAGGGGGCGCCACAACTAATGAAAAACTGTTTTTT
CASSGGRGGATTNEKLFF
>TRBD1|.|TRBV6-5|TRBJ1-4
TGTGCCAGCAGCTCAGGGGGATCGGGTGAAAAACTGTTTTTT
CASSSGGSGEKLFF
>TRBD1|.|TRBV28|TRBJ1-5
TGTGCTAGTAGGGGGCCGTATAGCAATCAGCCCCAGCATTTT
CASRGPYSNQPQHF
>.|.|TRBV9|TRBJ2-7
TGTGCCAGCAGCGTAGCCCCCGTAGAGGGCCACGAGCAGTACTTC
CASSVAPVEGHEQYF
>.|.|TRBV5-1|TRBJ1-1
TGCGCCAGCAGCTTGGCTCCCGGGGACACTGAAGCTTTCTTT
CASSLAPGDTEAFF
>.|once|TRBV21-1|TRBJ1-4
TGTGCCAGCAGCAGAAGGGGACAACCCGCAACTAATGAAAAACTGTTTTTT
CASSRRGQPATNEKLFF